The entry below describes one T cell receptor beta chain. Its antigen remains unidentified. These data belong to a study of early T cells in non-severe SARS-CoV-2 infection. Study results and limitations: A preference for anti-spike CD8 responses marked VDJdb matching, which missed private and CD4 specificities.

Individually, cDNA molecules had unique molecular identifiers attached to them. From the 5' RACE reads, TCRdb called clonotypes with MiXCR, one entry per CDR3 protein. The sample lists approximately 52,000 distinct CDR3 sequences, roughly 8.2% occurring once. V shed 5 bases and J 1 base; nucleotides not matched to a gene: 5. The CDR3 length is 15 residues. Germline V CDR1 and CDR2: MNHEY, SVGAGI. The clonotype was recovered from an adult who was a healthcare worker with PCR-confirmed SARS-CoV-2 infection or an uninfected control (not recorded which). Material for sequencing was whole blood. The V and J genes are TRBV6-5 and TRBJ1-5; 7 bases agree with TRBD1. CDR3 DNA: TGTGCCAGCAGTGACACAGGGGCGAGCAATCAGCCCCAGCATTTT. Its translation is CASSDTGASNQPQHF.